What follows are 5 T cell receptor beta chains derived from one specimen sequenced in a study of graft-versus-host responses after intestinal transplantation. Assay used: immunoSEQ multiplex PCR; TCRdb lists only in-frame clones, some missing. The sample has around 90,000 clones, 90% to 95% seen once. Which antigens these TCRs recognize remains unknown. Specimen: unstimulated CD8+ T cells sorted from spleen or lymph node cells, collected before transplant. All receptors derive from a human donor who was the organ donor for an intestinal transplant.

The V gene is TRBV27, the J gene TRBJ2-1, with 7 bases fitting TRBD1. This CDR3 is built from 16 residues. With V trimmed by 6 bases and J by 7 bases, 15 bases remained unmatched. CDR1 is MNHEY, CDR2 SMNVEV, per germline (reference sequence). CDR3 in amino acids: CASSPGLEGALNEQFF. The CDR3 DNA reads as TGTGCCAGCAGCCCCGGTCTTGAGGGGGCGCTAAATGAGCAGTTCTTC.

This clone is a singleton in its sample. V is TRBV27 and J is TRBJ2-1; TRBD2 agrees at 7 bases. Germline V gives CDR1 MNHEY, CDR2 SMNVEV (reference sequence). V lost 6 bases to trimming and J lost 0 bases; unmatched junction nucleotides: 11. The CDR3 length is 17 residues. The CDR3 here is CASRSFRGEGSYNEQFF. CDR3 coding DNA: TGTGCCAGCAGATCCTTCCGGGGGGAGGGCTCCTACAATGAGCAGTTCTTC.

To note about this clone: A junction end diverges from the germline sequence, so it may reflect a read error. V and J are TRBV19 and TRBJ2-1, with D tentatively TRBD2 (5 bases). The CDR3 is 17 amino acids. The V gene's germline CDR1 is LNHDA and CDR2 SQIVND (reference sequence). CDR3 bases: TGTGCCAGTAGTATCCCCCACAAGCGGAGATCCTACAATGGGCAGTTCTTC. This codes for CASSIPHKRRSYNGQFF.

The chain is built from TRBV28 and TRBJ2-5; no reliable D call. Trimming left V 6 bases short and J 4 bases short, with 9 bases between. The CDR3 length is 12 residues. In germline, CDR1 is MDHEN, CDR2 SYDVKM. The CDR3 sequence: CASSQPLETQYF. The CDR3 DNA is TGTGCCAGCAGCCAACCACTAGAGACCCAGTACTTC.

The V and J genes are TRBV15 and TRBJ2-5; TRBD1 is a possible D gene (5 bases). CDR3 length: 16 amino acids. The germline V gene has CDR1 LNHNV and CDR2 YYDKDF (reference sequence). V dropped 5 bases and J dropped 0 bases, with 16 bases sitting between them. CDR3 sequence: CATSLPTESYQETQYF. CDR3 DNA: TGTGCCACCAGCTTACCGACAGAGTCGTACCAAGAGACCCAGTACTTC.